This T cell receptor beta chain was retrieved from a study of T-cell reconstitution after alpha-beta-depleted transplantation in children. This clonotype was observed a few times. The CDR3 loop spans 15 amino acids. V lost 7 bases to trimming and J lost 0 bases; unmatched junction nucleotides: 5. Germline-derived CDR1 and CDR2 are MGHDK and SYGVNS. Researchers prepared the TCRbeta library using unique molecular identifiers, the study reports. TCRdb independently ran MiXCR on the PCR reads; one entry per CDR3 protein. The repertoire holds around 250,000 distinct CDR3 sequences, with around 9.6% as singletons.

The gene calls are TRBV25-1 and TRBJ2-2; 7 bases fit TRBD2. The specimen was PBMCs from the stem cell graft donor, collected from the stem cell graft. This receptor was taken from a human donor who donated a stem cell graft to a child with SCID. The CDR3 coding sequence is TGTGCCAGCACCGAAGCGGGAACGAACACCGGGGAGCTGTTTTTT. Translating gives CASTEAGTNTGELFF.